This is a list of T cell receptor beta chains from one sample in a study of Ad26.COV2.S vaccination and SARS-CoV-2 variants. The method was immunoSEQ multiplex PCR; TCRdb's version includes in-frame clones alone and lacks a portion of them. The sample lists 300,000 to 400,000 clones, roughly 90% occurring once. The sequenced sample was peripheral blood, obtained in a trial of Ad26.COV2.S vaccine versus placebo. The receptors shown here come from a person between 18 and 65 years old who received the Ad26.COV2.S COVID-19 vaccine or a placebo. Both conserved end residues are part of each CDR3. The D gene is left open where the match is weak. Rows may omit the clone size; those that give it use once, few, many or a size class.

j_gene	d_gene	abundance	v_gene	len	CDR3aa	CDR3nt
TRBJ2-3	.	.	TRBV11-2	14	CASSQSLGTDTQYF	TGTGCCAGCAGCCAAAGCCTTGGCACAGATACGCAGTATTTT
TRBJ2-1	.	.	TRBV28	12	CASVRFGDEQFF	TGTGCCAGCGTGAGGTTTGGGGATGAGCAGTTCTTC
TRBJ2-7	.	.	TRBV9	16	CASSPRPQGKENEQYF	TGTGCCAGCAGCCCTCGTCCACAGGGAAAGGAGAACGAGCAGTACTTC
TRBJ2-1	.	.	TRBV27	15	CASRFSTAGYNEQFF	TGTGCCAGCAGATTTAGTACGGCTGGATACAATGAGCAGTTCTTC
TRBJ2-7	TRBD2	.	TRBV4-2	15	CASSQEGRGGYEQYF	TGTGCCAGCAGCCAAGAAGGGCGGGGGGGCTACGAGCAGTACTTC
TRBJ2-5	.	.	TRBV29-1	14	CSVEDLGVEETQYF	TGCAGCGTTGAAGATCTGGGGGTTGAGGAGACCCAGTACTTC
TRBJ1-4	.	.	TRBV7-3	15	CASSCQFEANEKLFF	TGTGCCAGCAGCTGCCAGTTCGAAGCTAATGAAAAACTGTTTTTT
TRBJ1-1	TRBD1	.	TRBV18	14	CASSPGQGGTEAFF	TGTGCCAGCTCACCAGGACAGGGAGGCACTGAAGCTTTCTTT
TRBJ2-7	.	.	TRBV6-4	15	CASSDLIRRGHEQYF	TGTGCCAGCAGTGACTTAATTCGCCGGGGCCACGAGCAGTACTTC
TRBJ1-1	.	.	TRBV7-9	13	CASSSQWNTEAFF	TGTGCCAGCAGCTCACAATGGAACACTGAAGCTTTCTTT
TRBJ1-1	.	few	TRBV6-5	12	CASSYAGGEAFF	TGTGCCAGCAGTTACGCGGGGGGTGAAGCTTTCTTT
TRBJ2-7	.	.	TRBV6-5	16	CASSSFRTTGTYEQYF	TGTGCCAGCAGTTCTTTTCGAACTACAGGTACCTACGAGCAGTACTTC
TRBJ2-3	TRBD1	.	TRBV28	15	CASSPWTGRTDTQYF	TGTGCCAGCAGTCCTTGGACAGGGAGAACAGATACGCAGTATTTT
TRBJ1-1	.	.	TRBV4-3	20	CASSQDVGGDTYLMNTEAFF	TGCGCCAGCAGCCAAGATGTAGGAGGGGACACATACCTCATGAACACTGAAGCTTTCTTT
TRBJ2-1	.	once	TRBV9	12	CASSWGYNEQFF	TGTGCCAGCAGTTGGGGGTACAATGAGCAGTTCTTC
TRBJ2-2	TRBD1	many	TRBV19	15	CASSPGQGVTGELFF	TGTGCCAGTAGCCCGGGACAGGGGGTCACCGGGGAGCTGTTTTTT
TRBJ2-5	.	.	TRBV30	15	CAWSGEPTTGETQYF	TGTGCCTGGAGTGGGGAACCGACGACGGGTGAGACCCAGTACTTC
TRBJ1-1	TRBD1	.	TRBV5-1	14	CATRQGAGDTEAFF	TGCGCAACAAGACAGGGCGCGGGGGACACTGAAGCTTTCTTT